This TCR beta chain originates from a study of blood T cell repertoires in COVID-19. Study-wide background: Samples representing acute and convalescent COVID-19 were sourced from the United States, Italy and Spain. Sample material is recorded as cDNA or gDNA derived from T cells, B-cell-depleted T cells, or PBMCs.

Under the authors' procedure: From reference gene primer amplification, estimates of nucleated cell counts were derived. The data were produced by immunoSEQ multiplex PCR, yet TCRdb's version contains in-frame clones alone and is incomplete. For V, J and clone size, that table is used; D and trimming come from the DNA. The sample records some 80,000 clones, roughly 80% being singletons. CDR1 and CDR2 from the germline V gene are GTSNPN and SVGIG (reference sequence). V lost 0 bases to trimming and J lost 4 bases, with 15 bases between them. The CDR3 totals 15 residues. This receptor was obtained from a human donor in a cohort sampled during active COVID-19. V is TRBV30 and J is TRBJ1-2, with D unclear. The material sequenced was peripheral blood. Written as DNA, the CDR3 is TGTGCCTGGAGTGTGGGTCAGGCTGCTTTCTATGGCTACACCTTC. Its translation is CAWSVGQAAFYGYTF.